This TCR beta chain appears in the sequencing data of a study of control samples from healthy donors and cancer patients. Sequenced by immunoSEQ multiplex PCR; TCRdb stores in-frame clones only, minus some. The sample includes approximately 100,000 clones, 85% to 90% of them seen just once. The CDR3 is 16 residues long. J gave up 0 bases and V 3 bases, and 6 bases lay outside the gene matches. The V gene's germline CDR1 is LNHNV and CDR2 YYDKDF (reference sequence). The sample was blood. The TCR sequence derives from a woman aged 35 to 49 in good health. The V and J genes are TRBV15 and TRBJ2-3; 7 bases line up with TRBD1. The CDR3 loop is CATSRTLGQSTDTQYF. CDR3 nucleotides: TGTGCCACCAGCAGGACACTGGGACAGAGCACAGATACGCAGTATTTT.